This T cell receptor (beta chain) comes out of a study of B cell selection in AIRE deficiency. Study-wide results and caveats: Of 3657 shared Treg TCRbeta sequences, 25% to 40% were healthy-donor-only and just under 9.5% patient-only. Patient Tconv cells held approximately 30% of Treg sequences shared by healthy donors. Shared Treg sequences were biased toward short CDR3s with few non-templated nucleotide insertions.

This CDR3 spans 10 amino acids. V gave up 8 bases and J gave up 5 bases, with 4 bases separating them. The germline gives CDR1 MDHEN, CDR2 SYDVKM. A remark on this clone: As yet, its antigen is unknown.

Assay: immunoSEQ multiplex PCR; the TCRdb copy retains only in-frame clones and omits some. The table records roughly 24,000 clones, over 80% of them present only once. Sorted regulatory T cells were CD4-positive, CD25-high and CD127-low or negative. The TCR was taken from a human donor in good health. The sequencing sample was made of CD4+CD25+ Tregs sorted from PBMCs. This rearrangement joins TRBV28 to TRBJ1-3; D gene ambiguous. The CDR3 region has the DNA TGTGCCAGCCAGCGAAACACCATATATTTT. It yields the protein CASQRNTIYF.